Listed below are T cell receptor beta chains from one sample, sequenced in a study of T cells in localized non-small cell lung cancer. Repertoires were generated with immunoSEQ multiplex PCR, while TCRdb's copy carries only in-frame clones and drops some. The table shows about 17,000 clones, with more than 70% occurring only once. The sequencing here drew on peripheral blood, taken before any cancer treatment. These receptors were taken from a male donor older than 55 with stage III lung adenocarcinoma. Each CDR3 is given with its conserved first and last residue. A D gene is named only where the DNA matches it firmly. For some rows the clone size is stated as once, few or many, or as a class when expanded; others skip it.

clone_size	j_call	d_call	v_call	cdr3_aa	cdr3_nt
.	TRBJ1-2	TRBD1	TRBV19	CASSDRGIGYGYTF	TGTGCCAGTAGCGACAGGGGCATTGGCTATGGCTACACCTTC
.	TRBJ2-3	.	TRBV7-9	CASSSITDTQYF	TGTGCCAGCAGCTCGATCACAGATACGCAGTATTTT
few	TRBJ2-5	TRBD2	TRBV2	CASSEASGLAIQETQYF	TGTGCCAGCAGTGAAGCCTCGGGACTAGCCATTCAAGAGACCCAGTACTTC
medium-sized	TRBJ2-7	TRBD1	TRBV4-1	CASSRGTGGPYEQYF	TGCGCCAGCAGCCGAGGGACAGGGGGGCCCTACGAGCAGTACTTC
.	TRBJ2-3	.	TRBV7-8	CASSLGLETDTQYF	TGTGCCAGCAGCTTAGGGCTAGAAACAGATACGCAGTATTTT
.	TRBJ2-3	.	TRBV19	CACKTGVSTDTQYF	TGTGCCTGTAAAACGGGGGTCAGCACAGATACGCAGTATTTT
.	TRBJ2-7	.	TRBV7-9	CASSQPYRATDEQYF	TGTGCCAGCAGTCAACCCTACAGGGCTACGGACGAGCAGTACTTC
.	TRBJ1-5	.	TRBV21-1	CASRDTYQPQHF	TGTGCCAGCCGTGACACCTATCAGCCCCAGCATTTT
.	TRBJ1-2	.	TRBV28	CASSLQRTRYYGYTF	TGTGCCAGCAGTCTGCAACGGACACGATACTATGGCTACACCTTC
.	TRBJ2-7	TRBD2	TRBV5-6	CASSKAGGMYF	TGTGCCAGCAGCAAGGCGGGGGGTATGTACTTC
once	TRBJ1-5	.	TRBV21-1	CASSPRGSSDSNQPQHF	TGTGCCAGCAGCCCCAGAGGTAGCAGCGATAGCAATCAGCCCCAGCATTTT
.	TRBJ1-4	.	TRBV10-3	CAISARGGGVTNEKLFF	TGTGCCATCAGTGCGCGGGGTGGTGGGGTAACTAATGAAAAACTGTTTTTT
.	TRBJ2-7	TRBD1	TRBV30	CAWARDRLTYEQYF	TGTGCCTGGGCCCGGGACAGGTTAACCTACGAGCAGTACTTC
once	TRBJ2-1	.	TRBV6-6	CASTPGTQDNEQFF	TGTGCCAGCACCCCCGGGACCCAAGACAATGAGCAGTTCTTC
.	TRBJ1-1	.	TRBV19	CASSRPIPNTEAFF	TGTGCCAGTAGTAGGCCGATACCGAACACTGAAGCTTTCTTT
.	TRBJ2-1	.	TRBV7-9	CASSLRSGGDDEQFF	TGTGCCAGCAGCCTTAGATCAGGGGGGGACGATGAGCAGTTCTTC
.	TRBJ2-7	TRBD1	TRBV27	CASSLQQGASYEQYF	TGTGCCAGCAGTTTACAGCAGGGGGCCTCCTACGAGCAGTACTTC
.	TRBJ2-7	.	TRBV21-1	CASSKWDIPAGEQYF	TGTGCCAGCAGCAAATGGGACATCCCGGCGGGCGAGCAGTACTTC
.	TRBJ1-3	TRBD1	TRBV11-2	CASSLDAGTGYGLSGNTIYF	TGTGCCAGCAGCTTAGATGCGGGGACAGGGTACGGGCTCTCTGGAAACACCATATATTTT
.	TRBJ1-1	.	TRBV19	CASRHGGTEAFF	TGTGCCAGTAGACACGGGGGCACTGAAGCTTTCTTT
.	TRBJ2-1	.	TRBV7-3	CAGSLRSGDNYNEQFF	TGTGCCGGCAGCTTAAGGTCAGGGGACAACTACAATGAGCAGTTCTTC
.	TRBJ1-3	.	TRBV19	CASTSTAGNSGNTIYF	TGTGCCAGTACATCGACGGCAGGCAACTCTGGAAACACCATATATTTT
.	TRBJ1-3	.	TRBV18	CASSPRRGPNSGNTIYF	TGTGCCAGCTCACCACGCAGGGGACCTAACTCTGGAAACACCATATATTTT
.	TRBJ2-7	.	TRBV7-8	CASSLVGSSYEQYF	TGTGCCAGCAGCTTAGTAGGGAGCTCCTACGAGCAGTACTTC
.	TRBJ1-6	TRBD1	TRBV28	CASSPGGTLSPLHF	TGTGCCAGCAGTCCAGGGGGGACCCTTTCACCCCTCCACTTT
.	TRBJ1-4	.	TRBV18	CASSPGANEKLFF	TGTGCCAGCTCACCAGGGGCTAATGAAAAACTGTTTTTT
.	TRBJ2-3	TRBD2	TRBV6-1	CASRRVRGATDTQYF	TGTGCCAGCAGGCGAGTGCGGGGGGCTACAGATACGCAGTATTTT
.	TRBJ1-1	.	TRBV7-3	CASSSSGAEAFF	TGTGCCAGCAGCTCCTCTGGGGCTGAAGCTTTCTTT
.	TRBJ1-6	TRBD1	TRBV11-2	CASSLDPGQGETPLHF	TGTGCCAGCAGCTTAGATCCCGGACAGGGAGAGACGCCCCTCCACTTT
.	TRBJ2-7	TRBD2	TRBV6-6	CASSYGRGAYEQYF	TGTGCCAGCAGTTACGGGCGGGGGGCCTACGAGCAGTACTTC
.	TRBJ2-7	TRBD1	TRBV5-1	CASSPLWSDRGGDEQYF	TGCGCCAGCAGCCCCCTTTGGTCGGACAGGGGAGGCGACGAGCAGTACTTC
.	TRBJ1-5	.	TRBV19	CASSEVYAGNQPQHF	TGTGCCAGTAGCGAGGTCTACGCCGGCAATCAGCCCCAGCATTTT
.	TRBJ1-2	.	TRBV2	CASSANRVPLYGYTF	TGTGCCAGCAGTGCTAACAGGGTTCCCCTCTATGGCTACACCTTC
few	TRBJ2-5	TRBD1	TRBV4-2	CASSQARGRKETQYF	TGTGCCAGCAGCCAAGCGAGGGGGCGCAAAGAGACCCAGTACTTC
.	TRBJ2-5	TRBD1	TRBV7-6	CASSPGDRALKETQYF	TGTGCCAGCAGCCCCGGGGACAGGGCCCTAAAAGAGACCCAGTACTTC
.	TRBJ1-2	TRBD1	TRBV19	CASSPGQGNYGYTF	TGTGCCAGTAGTCCCGGACAGGGTAACTATGGCTACACCTTC
.	TRBJ2-7	.	TRBV6-5	CASGGEVRGLYEQYF	TGTGCCAGCGGGGGAGAGGTCCGCGGGCTCTACGAGCAGTACTTC
.	TRBJ2-7	.	TRBV10-3	CAIGGELSYEQYF	TGTGCCATCGGTGGGGAATTAAGCTACGAGCAGTACTTC
.	TRBJ2-2	.	TRBV10-3	CAISGLGGATGELFF	TGTGCCATCAGTGGGTTGGGGGGAGCCACCGGGGAGCTGTTTTTT
.	TRBJ1-2	.	TRBV9	CASSVTDYYGYTF	TGTGCCAGCAGCGTGACAGATTATTATGGCTACACCTTC
few	TRBJ1-5	.	TRBV11-2	CASSLDRHSNQPQHF	TGTGCCAGCAGCTTAGACAGACATAGCAATCAGCCCCAGCATTTT
.	TRBJ1-2	.	TRBV7-3	CASSLLGWGYTF	TGTGCCAGCAGCTTATTAGGGTGGGGCTACACCTTC
once	TRBJ1-6	.	TRBV6-1	CASSPVTTGNSPLHF	TGTGCCAGCAGCCCCGTTACGACCGGGAATTCACCCCTCCACTTT